These 6 T cell receptor beta chains originate from one sample sequenced in a study of blood T cell repertoires in COVID-19. Clones were sequenced by immunoSEQ multiplex PCR, and TCRdb holds only the in-frame ones, with some missing. The sample consists of roughly 100,000 clones, around 88% of them appearing once. The specimen was peripheral blood. These TCRs come from a human donor in a cohort sampled during active COVID-19.

The CDR3: CASSAGTSGFLYEQYF. The CDR3 DNA follows: TGTGCCAGCAGCGCAGGGACTAGCGGGTTCTTATACGAGCAGTACTTC. The rearrangement joins TRBV7-2 to TRBJ2-7; 12 bases agree with TRBD2. Per the germline V gene, CDR1 is SGHTA and CDR2 is FQGNSA. V trimming: 5 bases; J trimming: 4 bases; junction bases outside the gene matches: 9. This CDR3 spans 16 amino acids.

This rearrangement joins TRBV5-6 to TRBJ2-7; 10 nucleotides match TRBD1. The CDR3 spans 15 residues. CDR1 is SGHDT, CDR2 YYEEEE, per germline. V lost 7 bases, J lost 3 bases, and 10 bases stayed unmatched. Here the CDR3 reads CASGRGQGFYYEQYF. The CDR3 nucleotides read TGTGCCAGCGGTAGGGGACAGGGGTTTTACTACGAGCAGTACTTC.

The chain employs TRBV5-8 and TRBJ1-4, with a possible D match to TRBD1 (5 bases). The length of the CDR3 is 15 residues. Trimming stripped 2 bases from V and 16 bases from J, with 24 bases between. In germline, CDR1 is SGHTS, CDR2 YDEGEE. The CDR3 nucleotides are TGTGCCAGCAGCTTAACAAGGGAAGGGGTTATCAGCCGGTTTTTT. Amino acid sequence: CASSLTREGVISRFF.

The V and J genes are TRBV18 and TRBJ2-1, with 9 bases identical to TRBD1. The V gene's germline CDR1 is KGHSH and CDR2 LQKENI. There are 13 residues in the CDR3. Trimming took 9 bases from V and 8 from J; bases not matched to a gene: 8. The CDR3 region has the DNA TGTGCCAGGGACAGGGGAAGTATGGATGAGCAGTTCTTC. Encoded protein: CARDRGSMDEQFF.

This clone was seen a single time. The rearrangement links TRBV7-6 to TRBJ1-5, with 10 bases lining up with TRBD1. The junction had 6 bases not matched to a gene; V was cut back by 5 bases and J by 5 bases. Germline assignment: CDR1 SGHVS and CDR2 FNYEAQ. The CDR3 covers 15 residues. This CDR3 reads CASSPGTGVYQPQHF. In DNA, the CDR3 is TGTGCCAGCAGCCCTGGGACAGGGGTTTATCAGCCCCAGCATTTT.

V gene TRBV28 combines with J gene TRBJ2-3, with 10 bases lining up with TRBD1. This CDR3 spans 14 amino acids. In germline, CDR1 is MDHEN, CDR2 SYDVKM. Trimming at V came to 6 bases and at J to 6 bases, leaving 6 bases not matched to a gene. CDR3 amino acids: CASSRDRGIDTQYF. CDR3 coding DNA: TGTGCCAGCAGCCGGGACAGGGGTATTGATACGCAGTATTTT.